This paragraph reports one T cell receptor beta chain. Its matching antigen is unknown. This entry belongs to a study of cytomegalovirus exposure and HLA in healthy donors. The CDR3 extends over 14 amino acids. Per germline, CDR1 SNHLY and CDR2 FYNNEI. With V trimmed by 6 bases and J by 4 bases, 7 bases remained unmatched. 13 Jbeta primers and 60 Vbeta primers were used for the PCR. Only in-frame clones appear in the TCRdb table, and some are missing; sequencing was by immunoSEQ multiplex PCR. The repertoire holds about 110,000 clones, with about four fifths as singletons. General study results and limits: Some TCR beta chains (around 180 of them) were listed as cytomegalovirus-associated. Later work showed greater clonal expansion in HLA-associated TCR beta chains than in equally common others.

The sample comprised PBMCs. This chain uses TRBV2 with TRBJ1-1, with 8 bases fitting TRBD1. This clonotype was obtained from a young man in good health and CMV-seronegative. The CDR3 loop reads CASSGDRTGTEAFF. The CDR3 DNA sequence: TGTGCCAGCAGCGGGGACAGGACGGGCACTGAAGCTTTCTTT.